The clone carrying this TCR beta chain was detected a few times. This entry is derived from a study of early T cells in non-severe SARS-CoV-2 infection. Study as a whole: Bulk RNA isolated from unsorted whole blood underwent sequencing; chains were not paired.

The CDR3 is 15 residues long. V was clipped by 6 bases and J by 2 bases, with 15 bases between them. TCRdb called the 5' RACE reads again in MiXCR, with one record for every CDR3 protein. This sample has over 50,000 distinct CDR3 sequences; approximately 7.6% occur once, and the top ten carry roughly 4.2%. The sequenced material came from whole blood. The TCR was taken from an adult who was a healthcare worker with PCR-confirmed SARS-CoV-2 infection or an uninfected control (not recorded which). The J gene is TRBJ2-3, the V gene TRBV12-3 or TRBV12-4; possibly TRBD2 for D (5 bases). Written as DNA, the CDR3 is TGTGCCAGCAGCGACGGACTTGAACACACAGATACGCAGTATTTT. Translated, it gives CASSDGLEHTDTQYF.